This TCR beta chain stems from a study of blood T cell repertoires in COVID-19. Across the whole study: Acute-phase and convalescent COVID-19 samples originated in the United States, Italy and Spain. T cells, B-cell-depleted T cells, or PBMCs supplied cDNA or gDNA.

Recruitment covered under 25 US areas and drew participants whose ages spanned about 18 to 89 years. Assignment of participants to cohorts was predicated upon participant-reported clinical history. Clones were read by immunoSEQ multiplex PCR, and TCRdb kept only the in-frame ones, dropping some. The sample has a few hundred thousand clones, 80% to 95% seen once. V dropped 0 bases and J dropped 5; count of bases not matched to a gene: 7. This CDR3 has 15 amino acids. Germline CDR1 and CDR2: LGHDT and YNNKEL (reference sequence). The sequenced sample was PBMCs or T cells enriched from blood (not recorded which). This chain connects TRBV3-1 (or the pseudogene TRBV3-2) to TRBJ2-7; 7 bases map to TRBD2. This TCR was recovered from a man aged 18-30 years who had recovered from COVID-19. Written as DNA, the CDR3 is TGTGCCAGCAGCCAAGATAGTCTAGCGGAAAACGAGCAGTACTTC. Encoded protein: CASSQDSLAENEQYF.